The 21 T cell receptor beta chains below all came from one sample that was sequenced in a study of shared clonotypes between healthy human individuals. Method: immunoSEQ multiplex PCR; TCRdb's copy keeps in-frame clones and lacks some. The data show hundreds of thousands of clones, around 72% seen once. Source material: memory CD4+ T cells sorted from blood. Subset reported: CD45RA-negative fraction. These TCRs come from a woman between 25 and 40 years old in good health.

The chain employs TRBV7-2 and TRBJ2-5, with TRBD2 as a possible D gene (5 bases). V lost 4 bases and J lost 0, with 6 bases in between. CDR3 size: 13 residues. Germline assignment: CDR1 SGHTA and CDR2 FQGNSA. This CDR3 reads CASSSTNQETQYF. The CDR3 coding sequence is TGTGCCAGCAGCTCGACTAACCAAGAGACCCAGTACTTC. Full variable domain (rest looked up from reference TRBV7-2 and TRBJ2-5): GAGVSQSPSNKVTEKGKDVELRCDPISGHTALYWYRQSLGQGLEFLIYFQGNSAPDKSGLPSDRFSAERTGGSVSTLTIQRTQQEDSAVYLCASSSTNQETQYFGPGTRLLVL.

The chain is built from TRBV4-1 and TRBJ2-1; D unclear. The CDR3 extends over 12 amino acids. Trimming pared 2 bases from V and 1 base from J, leaving 0 bases between. Germline V lookup: CDR1 MGHRA, CDR2 YSYEKL. In DNA, the CDR3 is TGCGCCAGCAGCCAATCCTACAATGAGCAGTTCTTC. Protein sequence: CASSQSYNEQFF.

The gene calls are TRBV30 and TRBJ2-1; TRBD2 matches at 7 bases. Per the germline V gene, CDR1 is GTSNPN and CDR2 is SVGIG (reference sequence). CDR3 length equals 14 residues. V shed 3 bases, J shed 8 bases, and the junction held 10 bases outside the gene matches. CDR3 DNA: TGTGCCTGGAGCCGAGAGGGAGGGAGGGATGAGCAGTTCTTC. As protein: CAWSREGGRDEQFF.

This clone was picked up many times. The identical CDR3 is also encoded by other nucleotide sequences in the sample. The chain has TRBV5-1 and TRBJ2-1; D is unclear. CDR1 and CDR2 from the germline V gene are SGHRS and YFSETQ. The CDR3 contains 15 residues. Deletions cut 2 bases from V and 0 bases from J, with 9 bases between. As DNA, the CDR3 is TGCGCCAGCAGCTTCTCGGTAAGCTCCTACAATGAGCAGTTCTTC. It yields the protein CASSFSVSSYNEQFF.

The gene calls are TRBV1 and TRBJ2-2; the table assigns TRBD2, which was not confirmed against the DNA. TRBV1 constitutes a pseudogene. CDR3 size: 19 residues. This chain's CDR3 is CTSQKGGQGFSGSSGELFF. The CDR3 region has the DNA TGCACCAGCCAAAAGGGGGGACAGGGGTTTAGCGGGAGTTCCGGGGAGCTGTTTTTT.

This clone was detected only a few times. V is TRBV29-1 and J is TRBJ2-3, with TRBD2 identical over 7 bases. The CDR3 runs to 15 residues. CDR1 is SQVTM and CDR2 is ANQGSEA in the germline V gene. Trimming cost V 1 base and J 2 bases; bases outside gene matches: 6. The CDR3 sequence is CSVEGGSGLTDTQYF. In DNA form, the CDR3 reads TGCAGCGTTGAAGGCGGTAGCGGGCTCACAGATACGCAGTATTTT.

The CDR3 sequence: CASSEGEGGNYGYTF. The DNA for the CDR3 is TGTGCCAGCAGTGAAGGAGAGGGAGGCAACTATGGCTACACCTTC. This rearrangement joins TRBV2 to TRBJ1-2; no firm D call. This CDR3 contains 15 residues. The ends were cut back, 1 base at V and 2 bases at J, with 11 bases in the middle. In germline, CDR1 is SNHLY, CDR2 FYNNEI.

The rearrangement joins TRBV18 to TRBJ2-7; D remains unclear. The CDR3 covers 14 residues. V lost 3 bases to trimming and J lost 6 bases, with 15 bases between them. The germline V gene encodes CDR1 KGHSH and CDR2 LQKENI. The CDR3 sequence is CASSPTSKDREQYF. The CDR3 DNA is TGTGCCAGCTCACCTACTTCCAAAGACCGCGAGCAGTACTTC.

This chain joins TRBV19 and TRBJ2-2; no clear D gene. Trimming removed 3 bases at V and 5 bases at J, with 7 bases between. The length of the CDR3 is 13 residues. Germline loops: CDR1 LNHDA, CDR2 SQIVND (reference sequence). The CDR3 loop reads CASSIEWTGELFF. The CDR3 DNA reads as TGTGCCAGTAGTATTGAATGGACCGGGGAGCTGTTTTTT.

This clone has only one observation. The rearrangement joins TRBV4-1 to TRBJ1-1, with 7 bases identical to TRBD1. This CDR3 contains 15 residues. CDR1 is MGHRA and CDR2 is YSYEKL in the germline V gene. The V gene end was trimmed by 0 bases and the J gene end by 8 bases; junction bases not matched to a gene: 9. CDR3 amino acids: CASSQERAGGVEAFF. The CDR3 DNA is TGCGCCAGCAGCCAAGAGAGGGCAGGGGGTGTGGAAGCTTTCTTT.

A few counts support this clone. This chain connects TRBV19 to TRBJ1-5; the match to TRBD1 covers 7 bases. Trimming took 5 bases from V and 2 from J; bases not matched to a gene: 6. CDR1 is LNHDA, CDR2 SQIVND, per germline (reference sequence). The CDR3 runs 15 residues. The CDR3 DNA sequence: TGTGCCAGTAGTGTACAGGGGCAAGGCAATCAGCCCCAGCATTTT. This sequence encodes CASSVQGQGNQPQHF.

The V call is TRBV7-3, the J call TRBJ1-1, with D perhaps TRBD1 (5 bases). Trimming cost V 5 bases and J 0 bases, with 7 bases left between them. CDR1 and CDR2 (germline): SGHTA, FQGTGA. This CDR3 region has 13 residues. The CDR3: CASSRGLNTEAFF. In DNA form, the CDR3 reads TGTGCCAGCAGCCGGGGCCTGAACACTGAAGCTTTCTTT.

Written as DNA, the CDR3 is TGTGCCATCAGTAGACTAGCGGATTACGAGCAGTACTTC. This encodes CAISRLADYEQYF. The chain is built from TRBV10-3 and TRBJ2-7, with TRBD2 matching 9 bases. This CDR3 is built from 13 residues. Germline lookup yields CDR1 ENHRY and CDR2 SYGVKD. Trimming at V came to 5 bases and at J to 4 bases, leaving 3 bases not matched to a gene.

The chain links TRBV28 to TRBJ1-5; 8 bases are a match to TRBD1. In germline, CDR1 is MDHEN, CDR2 SYDVKM. V gave up 8 bases and J gave up 4 bases; unmatched junction bases: 10. CDR3 size: 15 residues. The chain's CDR3 is CASGIRQGRNQPQHF. The CDR3 coding sequence is TGTGCCAGCGGCATAAGACAGGGGAGAAATCAGCCCCAGCATTTT. The whole variable domain, filled in from reference TRBV28 and TRBJ1-5, reads DVKVTQSSRYLVKRTGEKVFLECVQDMDHENMFWYRQDPGLGLRLIYFSYDVKMKEKGDIPEGYSVSREKKERFSLILESASTNQTSMYLCASGIRQGRNQPQHFGDGTRLSIL.

This rearrangement joins TRBV30 to TRBJ1-4, with 9 positions matching TRBD1. Germline assignment: CDR1 GTSNPN and CDR2 SVGIG (reference sequence). This CDR3 is built from 13 residues. The V segment lost 3 bases and the J segment 7 bases; nucleotides outside the gene matches: 3. CDR3 sequence (DNA): TGTGCCTGGAGGGGGACAGGGATTGAAAAACTGTTTTTT. Translating gives CAWRGTGIEKLFF.

The chain combines TRBV11-1 with TRBJ2-2; 9 positions agree with TRBD2. There are 16 residues in the CDR3. CDR1 is SGHAT, CDR2 FQDESV, per germline (reference sequence). With V trimmed by 5 bases and J by 4 bases, 8 bases remained unmatched. For the CDR3, the DNA is TGTGCCAGCAGCGCCGAGCTAGCGGGAAGCACCGGGGAGCTGTTTTTT. This gives the protein CASSAELAGSTGELFF.

As concerns this clone: Distinct nucleotide sequences in the sample also encode this CDR3. CDR3 sequence (DNA): TGTGCCAGCAGTTTACAGGAGTTCACAGATACGCAGTATTTT. Protein sequence: CASSLQEFTDTQYF. The chain recombines TRBV7-9 with TRBJ2-3, with D possibly TRBD1 on 5 matching bases. V was trimmed by 6 bases and J by 2 bases, leaving 12 bases between them. The germline gives CDR1 SEHNR, CDR2 FQNEAQ (reference sequence). The CDR3 has 14 amino acids.

The chain has TRBV2 and TRBJ2-7, with TRBD1 matching over 9 bases. The CDR3 contains 14 residues. Germline CDR1 SNHLY, CDR2 FYNNEI. Trimming removed 8 bases from V and 2 bases from J; junction bases left unmatched: 7. As DNA, the CDR3 is TGTGCCAGCGCGTACCGGGACAGGGCCTACGAGCAGTACTTC. The encoded protein is CASAYRDRAYEQYF.

This clone was counted between two and nine times. This chain uses TRBV6-5 with TRBJ1-3; D gene uncertain. The germline gives CDR1 MNHEY, CDR2 SVGAGI. The length of the CDR3 is 15 residues. The germline V and J ends were trimmed by 7 bases and 0 bases, with 13 bases remaining between them. This CDR3 is CASTAGSFSGNTIYF. The CDR3, as DNA: TGTGCCAGCACCGCGGGATCATTCTCTGGAAACACCATATATTTT.

CDR3 sequence (DNA): TGTGCCAGCAGTGTCGCAGGGGATCAGCCCCAGCATTTT. This encodes CASSVAGDQPQHF. The V call is TRBV25-1, the J call TRBJ1-5; tentatively, D is TRBD1 (6 bases). CDR1 MGHDK and CDR2 SYGVNS come from the germline V gene. The CDR3 is made up of 13 amino acids. V lost 4 bases and J 5 bases, leaving 9 bases between the germline ends.

The chain uses TRBV6-5 and TRBJ1-4; the match to TRBD1 covers 8 bases. The CDR3 totals 15 residues. V trimming: 0 bases; J trimming: 8 bases; junction bases outside the gene matches: 5. Germline loops: CDR1 MNHEY, CDR2 SVGAGI. CDR3 nucleotides: TGTGCCAGCAGTTACTCGAACAGGGGGAGAGAAAAACTGTTTTTT. It specifies CASSYSNRGREKLFF.